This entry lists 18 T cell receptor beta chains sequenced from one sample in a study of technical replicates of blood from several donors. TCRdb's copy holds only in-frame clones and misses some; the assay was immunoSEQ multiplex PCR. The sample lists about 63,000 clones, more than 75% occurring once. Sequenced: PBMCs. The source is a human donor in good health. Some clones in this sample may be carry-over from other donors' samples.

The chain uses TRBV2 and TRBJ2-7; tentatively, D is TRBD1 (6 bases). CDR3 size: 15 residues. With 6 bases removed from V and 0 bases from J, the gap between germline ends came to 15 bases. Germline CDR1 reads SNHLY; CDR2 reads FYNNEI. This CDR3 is CASSARDIRSYEQYF. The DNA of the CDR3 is TGTGCCAGCAGCGCCCGGGACATCCGCTCCTACGAGCAGTACTTC. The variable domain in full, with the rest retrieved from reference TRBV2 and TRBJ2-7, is EPEVTQTPSHQVTQMGQEVILRCVPISNHLYFYWYRQILGQKVEFLVSFYNNEISEKSEIFDDQFSVERPDGSNFTLKIRSTKLEDSAMYFCASSARDIRSYEQYFGPGTRLTVT.

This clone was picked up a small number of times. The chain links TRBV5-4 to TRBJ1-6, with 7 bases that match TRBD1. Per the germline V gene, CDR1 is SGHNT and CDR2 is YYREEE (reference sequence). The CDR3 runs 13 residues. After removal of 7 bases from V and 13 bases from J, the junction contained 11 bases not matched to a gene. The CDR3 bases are TGTGCCAGCGGTCCTAAACAGGGGCCGCCCCTCCACTTT. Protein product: CASGPKQGPPLHF.

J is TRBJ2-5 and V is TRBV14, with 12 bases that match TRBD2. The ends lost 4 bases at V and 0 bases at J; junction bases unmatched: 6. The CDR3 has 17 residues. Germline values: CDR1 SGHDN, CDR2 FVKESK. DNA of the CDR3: TGTGCCAGCAGCCCACGCGGGACTAGCGGGTACCAAGAGACCCAGTACTTC. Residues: CASSPRGTSGYQETQYF.

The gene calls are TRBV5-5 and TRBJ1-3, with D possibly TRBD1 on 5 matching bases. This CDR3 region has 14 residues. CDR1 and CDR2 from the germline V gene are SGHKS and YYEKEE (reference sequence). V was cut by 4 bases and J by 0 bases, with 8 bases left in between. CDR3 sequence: CASSGGDSGNTIYF. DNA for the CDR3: TGTGCCAGCAGCGGAGGGGACTCTGGAAACACCATATATTTT.

Written as DNA, the CDR3 is TGTGCCAGTAGTATACTTTTGTCAGATTCAGCTAACTATGGCTACACCTTC. As protein: CASSILLSDSANYGYTF. The rearrangement joins TRBV19 to TRBJ1-2; D is ambiguous. The germline gives CDR1 LNHDA, CDR2 SQIVND (reference sequence). The CDR3 extends over 17 amino acids. V was shortened by 2 bases and J by 0 bases, with 16 bases between the two germline ends.

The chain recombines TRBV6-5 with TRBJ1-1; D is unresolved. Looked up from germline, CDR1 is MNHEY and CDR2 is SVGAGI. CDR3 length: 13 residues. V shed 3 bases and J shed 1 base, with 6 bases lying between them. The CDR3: CASSYWQNTEAFF. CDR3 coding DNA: TGTGCCAGCAGTTATTGGCAGAACACTGAAGCTTTCTTT.

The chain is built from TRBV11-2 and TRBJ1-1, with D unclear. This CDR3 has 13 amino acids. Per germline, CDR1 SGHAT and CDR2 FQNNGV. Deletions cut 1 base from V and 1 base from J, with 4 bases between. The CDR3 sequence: CASSLAWNTEAFF. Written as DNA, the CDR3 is TGTGCCAGCAGCTTAGCTTGGAACACTGAAGCTTTCTTT.

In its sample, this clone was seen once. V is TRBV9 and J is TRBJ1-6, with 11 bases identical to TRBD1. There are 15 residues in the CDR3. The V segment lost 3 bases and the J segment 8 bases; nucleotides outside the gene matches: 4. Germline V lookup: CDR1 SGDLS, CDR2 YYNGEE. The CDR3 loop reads CASSEDRGLYSPLHF. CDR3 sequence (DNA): TGTGCCAGCAGCGAGGACAGGGGGCTTTATTCACCCCTCCACTTT. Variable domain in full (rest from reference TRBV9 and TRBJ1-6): DSGVTQTPKHLITATGQRVTLRCSPRSGDLSVYWYQQSLDQGLQFLIQYYNGEERAKGNILERFSAQQFPDLHSELNLSSLELGDSALYFCASSEDRGLYSPLHFGNGTRLTVT.

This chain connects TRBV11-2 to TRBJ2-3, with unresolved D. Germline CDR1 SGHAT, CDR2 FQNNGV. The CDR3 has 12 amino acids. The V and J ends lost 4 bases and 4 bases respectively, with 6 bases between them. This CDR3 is CASSSSSDTQYF. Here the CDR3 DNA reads TGTGCCAGCAGCTCCTCTTCAGATACGCAGTATTTT.

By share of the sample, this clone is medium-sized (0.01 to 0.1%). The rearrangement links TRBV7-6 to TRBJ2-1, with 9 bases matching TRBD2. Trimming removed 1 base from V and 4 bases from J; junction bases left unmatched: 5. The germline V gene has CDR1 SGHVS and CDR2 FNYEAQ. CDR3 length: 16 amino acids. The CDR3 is CASSLETSGKYNEQFF. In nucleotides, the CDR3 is TGTGCCAGCAGCTTAGAGACTAGCGGAAAATACAATGAGCAGTTCTTC.

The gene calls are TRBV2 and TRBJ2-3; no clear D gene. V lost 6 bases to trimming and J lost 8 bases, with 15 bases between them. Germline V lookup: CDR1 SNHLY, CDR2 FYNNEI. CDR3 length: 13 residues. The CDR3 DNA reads TGTGCCAGCAGACGACTCCTTGCTGGTACGCAGTATTTT. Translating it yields CASRRLLAGTQYF.

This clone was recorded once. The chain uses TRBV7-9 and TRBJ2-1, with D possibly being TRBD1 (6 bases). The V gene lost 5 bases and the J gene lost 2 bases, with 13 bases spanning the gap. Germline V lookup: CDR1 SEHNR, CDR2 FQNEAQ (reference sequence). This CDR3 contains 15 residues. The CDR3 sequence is CASSPQGGAYNEQFF. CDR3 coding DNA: TGTGCCAGCAGCCCCCAAGGGGGTGCCTACAATGAGCAGTTCTTC. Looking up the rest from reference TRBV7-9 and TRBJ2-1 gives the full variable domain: DTGVSQNPRHKITKRGQNVTFRCDPISEHNRLYWYRQTLGQGPEFLTYFQNEAQLEKSRLLSDRFSAERPKGSFSTLEIQRTEQGDSAMYLCASSPQGGAYNEQFFGPGTRLTVL.

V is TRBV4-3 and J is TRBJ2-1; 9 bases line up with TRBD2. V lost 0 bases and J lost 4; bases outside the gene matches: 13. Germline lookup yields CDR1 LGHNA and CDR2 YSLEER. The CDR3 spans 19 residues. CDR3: CASSQERESGRPLYNEQFF. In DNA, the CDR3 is TGCGCCAGCAGCCAAGAAAGGGAAAGCGGGAGGCCATTATACAATGAGCAGTTCTTC.

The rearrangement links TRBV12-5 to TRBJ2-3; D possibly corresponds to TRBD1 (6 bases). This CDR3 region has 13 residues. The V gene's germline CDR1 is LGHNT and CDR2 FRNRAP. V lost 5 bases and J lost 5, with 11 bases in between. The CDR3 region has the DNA TGTGCTAGTGGTGCCTCAGGGGAAGATACGCAGTATTTT. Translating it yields CASGASGEDTQYF.

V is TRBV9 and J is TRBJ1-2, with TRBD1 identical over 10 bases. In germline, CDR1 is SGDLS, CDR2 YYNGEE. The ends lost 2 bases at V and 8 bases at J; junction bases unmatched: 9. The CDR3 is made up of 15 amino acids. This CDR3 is CASSVHGTGEGGYTF. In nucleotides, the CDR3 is TGTGCCAGCAGCGTGCACGGGACAGGGGAAGGAGGCTACACCTTC.

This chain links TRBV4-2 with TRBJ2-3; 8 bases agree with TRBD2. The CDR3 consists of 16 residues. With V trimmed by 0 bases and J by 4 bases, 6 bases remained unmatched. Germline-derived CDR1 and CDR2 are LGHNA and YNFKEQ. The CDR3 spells CASSQDSGRGPDTQYF. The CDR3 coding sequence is TGTGCCAGCAGCCAAGATTCCGGGAGGGGACCAGATACGCAGTATTTT.

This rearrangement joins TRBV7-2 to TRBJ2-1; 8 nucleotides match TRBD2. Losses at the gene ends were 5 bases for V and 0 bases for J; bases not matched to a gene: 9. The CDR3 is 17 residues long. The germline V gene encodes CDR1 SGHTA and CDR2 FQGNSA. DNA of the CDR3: TGTGCCAGCAGCCCGACGGGGGGGAGGAGCTCCTACAATGAGCAGTTCTTC. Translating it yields CASSPTGGRSSYNEQFF. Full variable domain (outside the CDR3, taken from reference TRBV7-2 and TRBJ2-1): GAGVSQSPSNKVTEKGKDVELRCDPISGHTALYWYRQSLGQGLEFLIYFQGNSAPDKSGLPSDRFSAERTGGSVSTLTIQRTQQEDSAVYLCASSPTGGRSSYNEQFFGPGTRLTVL.

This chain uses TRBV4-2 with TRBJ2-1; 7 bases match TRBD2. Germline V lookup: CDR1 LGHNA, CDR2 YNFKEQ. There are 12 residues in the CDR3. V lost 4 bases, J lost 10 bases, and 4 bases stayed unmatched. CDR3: CASSPNGREQFF. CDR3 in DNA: TGTGCCAGCAGCCCAAACGGGAGGGAGCAGTTCTTC.